This TCR beta chain was captured by sequencing in a study of OX40 agonist ivuxolimab in advanced cancers. The count of this clone is one. Measured with immunoSEQ multiplex PCR; TCRdb has only the in-frame clones, and not every one. This table has 91,000 or so clones, approximately 84% appearing once. V was pared by 4 bases and J by 2 bases, with 10 bases between. Germline lookup yields CDR1 SGHRS and CDR2 YFSETQ. The CDR3 extends over 14 amino acids. The V gene is TRBV5-1, the J gene TRBJ1-5; D may be TRBD1 (5 bases). The receptor's source is an adult with an advanced solid tumor such as melanoma, head and neck, liver or kidney cancer. Sequences were derived from CD4+ or CD8+ T cells sorted from blood, sampled in a trial of the OX40 agonist ivuxolimab. For the CDR3, the DNA is TGCGCCAGCAGCCCCCTGGGGGGCAATCAGCCCCAGCATTTT. As protein: CASSPLGGNQPQHF.